This T cell receptor beta chain was retrieved from a study of CDR3 diversity in severe acne. From the PCR reads, TCRdb called clonotypes with MiXCR, one entry per CDR3 protein. The sample has around 83,000 distinct CDR3 sequences, under 55% seen once. As to this clonotype: One base away lies a much larger clone, so this may be a sequencing read error.

The CDR3 runs 12 residues. CDR1 LNHDA and CDR2 SQIVND come from the germline V gene (reference sequence). The chain joins TRBV19 to TRBJ1-2; 7 bases agree with TRBD1. The TCR originated in a male donor with severe acne vulgaris. The sample comprised blood. CDR3 protein: CVSTDRVYGYTF. Here the CDR3 DNA reads TGTGTCAGTACAGACAGGGTCTATGGCTACACCTTC.